This TCR beta chain came from a study of shared clonotypes between healthy human individuals. Study-wide findings and caveats: Blood was the only sampled material, and tissue repertoires likely differ. Having only a few donors restricted how much genetic and exposure-history diversity was captured. An effect of sequencing depth on clonotype sharing among donors was expected.

The V gene lost 3 bases and the J gene lost 0 bases, with 6 bases spanning the gap. This CDR3 is built from 14 residues. Germline CDR1 and CDR2: SGHVS and FQNEAQ. About this clone: Its specificity is unknown. A read error is likely here: a far larger clone is one base away. The sample holds other DNA sequences that translate to the same CDR3.

Input per replicate PCR of unsorted PBMC was about 300 ng DNA, corresponding to roughly 30,000 T cell genomes. Generated by immunoSEQ multiplex PCR, the TCRdb table keeps only in-frame clones and is missing some. The data hold about 490,000 clones, with 75% to 85% observed a single time. The sequencing input was PBMCs. This chain uses TRBV7-8 with TRBJ1-3; D unclear. This clonotype was sampled from a woman in her 40s in good health. Some clones in this sample may be carry-over from other donors' samples. The CDR3 region is CASSLSVSGNTIYF. CDR3 DNA: TGTGCCAGCAGCTTGTCCGTCTCTGGAAACACCATATATTTT.